The rows below give T cell receptor beta chains drawn from one sample of a study of CD8 T cells in ankylosing spondylitis. MiXCR, applied by TCRdb to the 5' RACE reads, yields one record per CDR3 protein. Of fewer than 750,000 distinct CDR3 sequences listed, over 15% are singletons. The sample consisted of blood, either unsorted or a sorted T cell fraction (not recorded which). The receptors originated from a male donor with ankylosing spondylitis. The CDR3 runs from the conserved cysteine through the conserved F or W. A D gene is named only where the DNA matches it firmly. The size field is filled for only some rows; it gives once, few, many or a size class.

J,D,size,V,DNA,CDR3
TRBJ2-7,.,.,TRBV7-2,TGTGCCAGCAGCTTAGCATCCGACAGCTCCTACGAGCAGTACTTC,CASSLASDSSYEQYF
TRBJ2-3,TRBD1,many,TRBV5-1,TGCGCCAGCCGATTGACAGGGTGGGGCCCAGATACGCAGTATTTT,CASRLTGWGPDTQYF
TRBJ2-1,.,once,TRBV25-1,TGTGCCAGCAGGGAATGGGGTCAGCACAATGAGCAGTTCTTC,CASREWGQHNEQFF
TRBJ2-1,TRBD2,few,TRBV12-3/TRBV12-4,TGTGCCAGCAGTGGGGCGGGAGGGCCGTACAATGAGCAGTTCTTC,CASSGAGGPYNEQFF
TRBJ1-2,TRBD1,few,TRBV7-8,TGTGCCAGCAGCCCTGGGACAGGGGGCACCAGACCCTATGGCTACACCTTC,CASSPGTGGTRPYGYTF
TRBJ2-1,TRBD2,.,TRBV6-1,TGTGCCAGCAACCCTAGCGGAACCTACAATGAGCAGTTCTTC,CASNPSGTYNEQFF
TRBJ2-1,TRBD2,.,TRBV4-2,TGTGCCAGCAGCCAATTAGCGGGAGGGGCTAATGAGCAGTTCTTC,CASSQLAGGANEQFF
TRBJ2-7,.,.,TRBV4-1,TGCGCCAGCAGCCAAGATCAATTGTCCTATTACGAGCAGTACTTC,CASSQDQLSYYEQYF
TRBJ2-1,TRBD1,.,TRBV20-1,TGCAGTGCTAGACCCCGGACAGGGAACCCTTACAATGAGCAGTTCTTC,CSARPRTGNPYNEQFF
TRBJ1-1,TRBD1,few,TRBV7-9,TGTGCCAGCAGCTTAGGGGACAGGGGGCTGAACACTGAAGCTTTCTTT,CASSLGDRGLNTEAFF
TRBJ2-2,.,.,TRBV20-1,TGCAGTGCTAGAATTGGCGGGGAGCTGTTTTTT,CSARIGGELFF
TRBJ2-3,.,many,TRBV12-3/TRBV12-4,TGTGCCAGCAGCCCCGTATTTGGGCTTAGCACAGATACGCAGTATTTT,CASSPVFGLSTDTQYF
TRBJ1-1,.,many,TRBV5-1,TGCGCCAGCAGCTTGGTGCTCGGGGGCACTGAAGCTTTCTTT,CASSLVLGGTEAFF
TRBJ1-2,.,.,TRBV7-9,TGTGCCAGCAGCTCAAGGGAGCGATATGGCTACACCTTC,CASSSRERYGYTF
TRBJ2-1,.,few,TRBV7-9,TGTGCCAGCAGCTTATCCCCCCTAAATGAGCAGTTCTTC,CASSLSPLNEQFF
TRBJ1-5,.,.,TRBV7-2,TGTGCCAGCAGCCCACGATGGAATCAGCCCCAGCATTTT,CASSPRWNQPQHF
TRBJ2-3,.,few,TRBV14,TGTGCCAGCAGCCAAGATGTGAGGGGACCATCCACAGATACGCAGTATTTT,CASSQDVRGPSTDTQYF
TRBJ1-1,.,few,TRBV7-9,TGTGCCAGCAGCTTAGGGCGAACAGGGACCCGGAACACTGAAGCTTTCTTT,CASSLGRTGTRNTEAFF
TRBJ1-6,.,few,TRBV6-1,TGTGCCAGCAGTGATTGGGCAAATAATTCACCCCTCCACTTT,CASSDWANNSPLHF
TRBJ1-1,.,many,TRBV4-2,TGTGCCAGCAGCCATTTGGAAGCAGGGATGAACACTGAAGCTTTCTTT,CASSHLEAGMNTEAFF
TRBJ1-1,.,.,TRBV30,TGTGCCTGGACTCCGGACAGAGCCGAAGCTTTCTTT,CAWTPDRAEAFF
TRBJ2-3,TRBD2,few,TRBV12-3/TRBV12-4,TGTGCCAGCAGTTTATACATCAGCGGACTAGCGGGTCGCACAGATACGCAGTATTTT,CASSLYISGLAGRTDTQYF
TRBJ2-3,TRBD1,.,TRBV7-9,TGTGCCAGCAGCATAGGGACAGGGCTTCCAGATACGCAGTATTTT,CASSIGTGLPDTQYF
TRBJ2-1,.,.,TRBV10-1,TGCGCCAGCAGACACCGGGACCAATACAATGAGCAGTTCTTC,CASRHRDQYNEQFF
TRBJ2-5,.,few,TRBV12-3/TRBV12-4,TGTGCCAGCAGCCTGGACGAGGAGACCCAGTACTTC,CASSLDEETQYF
TRBJ1-5,TRBD1,.,TRBV20-1,TGCAGTGCTAGAGGTGCCGCAGGGGGTCCCTATAGCAATCAGCCCCAGCATTTT,CSARGAAGGPYSNQPQHF
TRBJ2-4,TRBD2,.,TRBV6-2/TRBV6-3,TGTGCCAGCAGTCTCATGGGACTAGCGGGGGGGCCGGGCACCAAAAACATTCAGTACTTC,CASSLMGLAGGPGTKNIQYF
TRBJ1-1,TRBD1,.,TRBV20-1,TGCAGTGCTAGAAGACAGGGCGCACTGAACACTGAAGCTTTCTTT,CSARRQGALNTEAFF
TRBJ2-7,TRBD2,once,TRBV20-1,TGCAGTGCTAGAGACCTCCGGGAGGGCTACGAGCAGTACTTC,CSARDLREGYEQYF
TRBJ2-7,.,few,TRBV28,TGTGCCAGCAGCGCCTGGGGGGGGGCCAAATTCGCCCACGAGCAGTACTTC,CASSAWGGAKFAHEQYF
TRBJ2-7,.,.,TRBV12-3/TRBV12-4,TGTGCCAGCAGTCTCGGGACGGATACCTACGAGCAGTACTTC,CASSLGTDTYEQYF
TRBJ2-4,TRBD1,.,TRBV20-1,TGCAGTGCTAGATCGACAGGGAACATTCAGTACTTC,CSARSTGNIQYF
TRBJ2-2,.,.,TRBV12-3/TRBV12-4,TGTGCCAGCAGTATCCTGGCCAGAGGTGGGGCCGGGGAGCTGTTTTTT,CASSILARGGAGELFF
TRBJ1-2,.,.,TRBV12-3/TRBV12-4,TGTGCCAGCAGTGAGGCCGACTATGGCTACACCTTC,CASSEADYGYTF
TRBJ2-7,.,many,TRBV12-3/TRBV12-4,TGTGCCAGCAGTCTTCTTTCCCGGGGGCACTACGAGCAGTACTTC,CASSLLSRGHYEQYF
TRBJ1-6,TRBD1,few,TRBV28,TGTGCCAGCAGTTTAGACGGGACAGCTAATTCACCCCTCCACTTT,CASSLDGTANSPLHF
TRBJ2-1,TRBD2,few,TRBV20-1,TGCAGTGCTAGAGACCCAGCGGGATCCTTTCATGAGCAGTTCTTC,CSARDPAGSFHEQFF
TRBJ2-3,.,.,TRBV11-2,TGTGCCAGCAGCCCCCGGGGAGTAGGGAGCTTAAGGACAGATACGCAGTATTTT,CASSPRGVGSLRTDTQYF
TRBJ2-1,TRBD2,.,TRBV28,TGTGCCAGCAGTTCACCGACTAGCGTGACAGAGCAGTTCTTC,CASSSPTSVTEQFF
TRBJ2-5,.,.,TRBV20-1,TGCAGCTCCAACCCGAGACAGGCTCAAGAGACCCAGTACTTC,CSSNPRQAQETQYF
TRBJ2-2,.,.,TRBV11-1,TGTGCCAGCAGCTTAGTTCACAGACCCGGGGAGCTGTTTTTT,CASSLVHRPGELFF
TRBJ2-3,TRBD2,many,TRBV5-6,TGTGCCAGCAACCCGGGACTAGCCAGTACGGCAGATACGCAGTATTTT,CASNPGLASTADTQYF
TRBJ1-4,TRBD1,many,TRBV4-2,TGTGCCAGCAGCCAAGATCCGGGACAGGGGAATGAAAAACTGTTTTTT,CASSQDPGQGNEKLFF
TRBJ2-3,.,few,TRBV7-9,TGTGCCAGCAGCTTACGGGGGGCATGGGACACAGATACGCAGTATTTT,CASSLRGAWDTDTQYF
TRBJ2-7,TRBD1,.,TRBV9,TGTGCCAGCAGCAACCGGGACAGTGGTGCCTACGAGCAGTACTTC,CASSNRDSGAYEQYF
TRBJ2-3,.,few,TRBV5-1,TGCGCCAGCAGCTTGGAAGGGCAAAGGAGCACAGATACGCAGTATTTT,CASSLEGQRSTDTQYF
TRBJ2-7,.,few,TRBV7-2,TGTGCCAGCAGCTTCGGAGGGGTCCGCCGGTACGAGCAGTACTTC,CASSFGGVRRYEQYF
TRBJ2-7,.,.,TRBV28,TGTGCCAGCAGTTTTCGCCTTAGGGGGGGGGCCTACGAGCAGTACTTC,CASSFRLRGGAYEQYF
TRBJ2-5,TRBD1,.,TRBV10-3,TGTGCCACCCTAGGCGGACAGGGAGGAAGCCAAGAGACCCAGTACTTC,CATLGGQGGSQETQYF
TRBJ2-2,TRBD2,.,TRBV6-1,TGTGCCAGCACCAAAGGGAGAGCTAGCGGGAGATCCACCGGGGAGCTGTTTTTT,CASTKGRASGRSTGELFF
TRBJ2-7,TRBD2,.,TRBV20-1,TGCAGTGCCATTGGACTAGCGGGAGTCTCCTACGAGCAGTACTTC,CSAIGLAGVSYEQYF
TRBJ1-5,.,.,TRBV30,TGTGCCTGGAGGGCACGGGGGGATCAGCCCCAGCATTTT,CAWRARGDQPQHF
TRBJ1-1,.,.,TRBV5-1,TGCGCCAGCAGCAGGGGCGATGTCACTGAAGCTTTCTTT,CASSRGDVTEAFF
TRBJ2-1,.,.,TRBV20-1,TGCAGCTGCGGGGAAGTGGAAATGTGGCAGTTCTTC,CSCGEVEMWQFF
TRBJ2-5,TRBD1,few,TRBV7-9,TGTGCCAGCAGCTCCCTGAGGGACCAGACAGGGGAGACCCAGTACTTC,CASSSLRDQTGETQYF
TRBJ1-4,.,.,TRBV13,TGTGCCAGCAGCTTACCCGGACCTAATGAAAAACTGTTTTTT,CASSLPGPNEKLFF